This passage covers 27 T cell receptor beta chains from one sample sequenced in a study of T cells after yellow fever vaccination. TCRdb reanalysed the 5' RACE reads using MiXCR and keeps one entry per CDR3 protein. This table holds some 560,000 distinct CDR3 sequences, about 17% found once. The material sequenced was PBMCs, taken about 5 days after the first yellow fever vaccination. These TCRs come from a man in his late teens or twenties who received the YFV17D yellow fever vaccine.

This clonotype was found a few times. This chain links TRBV30 with TRBJ1-6; D gene ambiguous. In germline, CDR1 is GTSNPN, CDR2 SVGIG (reference sequence). This CDR3 is built from 18 residues. V was trimmed by 1 base and J by 0 bases, leaving 16 bases between them. Here the CDR3 reads CAWSGETASSSYNSPLHF. CDR3 coding DNA: TGTGCCTGGAGTGGTGAGACTGCGTCGAGCTCCTATAATTCACCCCTCCACTTT.

The chain joins TRBV6-4 to TRBJ1-2, with D possibly being TRBD1 (6 bases). CDR1 and CDR2 (germline): MRHNA, SNTAGT. The CDR3 extends over 13 amino acids. V lost 4 bases to trimming and J lost 6 bases, with 12 bases between them. This CDR3 reads CASSAPGDNGYTF. The CDR3 DNA is TGTGCCAGCAGTGCGCCAGGGGATAATGGCTACACCTTC.

This clonotype was found a few times. This rearrangement joins TRBV15 to TRBJ1-1; D perhaps matches TRBD1 (5 bases). This CDR3 contains 14 residues. CDR1 is LNHNV, CDR2 YYDKDF, per germline (reference sequence). V shed 1 base and J shed 2 bases, with 8 bases lying between them. DNA for the CDR3: TGTGCCACCAGCAGAGCGGGACTCAACACTGAAGCTTTCTTT. This codes for CATSRAGLNTEAFF. Full variable domain (remainder filled in from reference TRBV15 and TRBJ1-1): DAMVIQNPRYQVTQFGKPVTLSCSQTLNHNVMYWYQQKSSQAPKLLFHYYDKDFNNEADTPDNFQSRRPNTSFCFLDIRSPGLGDTAMYLCATSRAGLNTEAFFGQGTRLTVV.

This clonotype was seen only a few times. The chain combines TRBV18 with TRBJ2-7; 10 nucleotides match TRBD2. Germline V gives CDR1 KGHSH, CDR2 LQKENI. The trim removed 8 bases at V and 4 bases at J, leaving 8 bases unmatched. The CDR3 spans 14 residues. This CDR3 reads CASKSGGAEYEQYF. The CDR3 DNA reads TGTGCCAGCAAGAGCGGGGGGGCCGAATACGAGCAGTACTTC. Filled out from reference TRBV18 and TRBJ2-7, the complete variable domain reads NAGVMQNPRHLVRRRGQEARLRCSPMKGHSHVYWYRQLPEEGLKFMVYLQKENIIDESGMPKERFSAEFPKEGPSILRIQQVVRGDSAAYFCASKSGGAEYEQYFGPGTRLTVT.

The V and J genes are TRBV18 and TRBJ1-3; D is unclear. The CDR3 length is 15 residues. The V end lost 0 bases, the J end lost 0 bases, and 6 bases lay between the germline ends. Germline V gene data show CDR1 as KGHSH and CDR2 as LQKENI. The CDR3, as DNA: TGTGCCAGCTCACCACCGGCCAACTCTGGAAACACCATATATTTT. It codes for CASSPPANSGNTIYF. Variable domain in full (rest from reference TRBV18 and TRBJ1-3): NAGVMQNPRHLVRRRGQEARLRCSPMKGHSHVYWYRQLPEEGLKFMVYLQKENIIDESGMPKERFSAEFPKEGPSILRIQQVVRGDSAAYFCASSPPANSGNTIYFGEGSWLTVV.

V gene TRBV4-2 combines with J gene TRBJ1-4; tentative D call: TRBD1 (6 bases). Germline V gene data show CDR1 as LGHNA and CDR2 as YNFKEQ. V lost 1 base and J 3 bases, leaving 12 bases between the germline ends. The CDR3 covers 16 residues. The CDR3, as DNA: TGTGCCAGCAGCCAAGTACAGGGTAATGCTAATGAAAAACTGTTTTTT. As protein: CASSQVQGNANEKLFF.

V is TRBV12-3 or TRBV12-4 and J is TRBJ2-7; D remains unclear. With 1 base removed from V and 5 bases from J, the gap between germline ends came to 9 bases. CDR3 size: 13 residues. CDR3: CASSLGTWNEQYV. In DNA, the CDR3 is TGTGCCAGCAGTTTAGGAACCTGGAACGAGCAGTACGTC.

This sequence joins TRBV6-5 and TRBJ2-3; tentatively, D is TRBD2 (5 bases). CDR3 length equals 11 residues. The V gene lost 8 bases and the J gene lost 6 bases, with 9 bases spanning the gap. Looked up from germline, CDR1 is MNHEY and CDR2 is SVGAGI. CDR3 residues: CASQDWDTQYF. In nucleotides, the CDR3 is TGTGCCAGCCAGGACTGGGATACGCAGTATTTT.

This clonotype was seen a few times. The rearrangement links TRBV28 to TRBJ2-1; no definite D call. V was shortened by 3 bases and J by 10 bases, with 13 bases between the two germline ends. Germline assignment: CDR1 MDHEN and CDR2 SYDVKM. This CDR3 is built from 13 residues. In DNA, the CDR3 is TGTGCCAGCAGTTTCCCTCCCACTCGGGAGCAGTTCTTC. Translation gives CASSFPPTREQFF.

For this clonotype: This clone may be a read error of a much larger clone one base away. Written as DNA, the CDR3 is TGTTCCAGCAGCGCCGAGAAGCCTGGGGCCCGAATCACAGATACGCAGTATTTT. As protein: CSSSAEKPGARITDTQYF. This chain links TRBV9 with TRBJ2-3; a weak D match, TRBD1 (5 bases). Germline CDR1 is SGDLS and CDR2 is YYNGEE. The CDR3 has 18 amino acids.

The chain joins TRBV9 to TRBJ2-7; D not certain. The CDR3 is made up of 14 amino acids. V was trimmed by 4 bases and J by 0 bases, leaving 11 bases between them. CDR1 SGDLS and CDR2 YYNGEE come from the germline V gene. CDR3 DNA: TGTGCCAGCAGCTCCAATACCAACTCCTACGAGCAGTACTTC. Protein: CASSSNTNSYEQYF.

This clonotype was seen more than once but under ten times. This chain connects TRBV7-2 to TRBJ1-2; D gene uncertain. This CDR3 is built from 13 residues. From germline, CDR1 is SGHTA and CDR2 FQGNSA. Trimming took off 5 bases at V and 8 bases at J, with 15 bases between the two ends. CDR3 loop: CASSPNGITGYTF. The CDR3 DNA reads as TGTGCCAGCAGCCCAAACGGGATAACGGGCTACACCTTC. Full variable domain (missing parts from reference TRBV7-2 and TRBJ1-2): GAGVSQSPSNKVTEKGKDVELRCDPISGHTALYWYRQSLGQGLEFLIYFQGNSAPDKSGLPSDRFSAERTGGSVSTLTIQRTQQEDSAVYLCASSPNGITGYTFGSGTRLTVV.

The J gene is TRBJ2-1, the V gene TRBV10-3; the match to TRBD1 covers 11 bases. CDR3 length: 16 residues. Trimming took 2 bases from V and 4 from J; bases not matched to a gene: 4. Germline lookup yields CDR1 ENHRY and CDR2 SYGVKD. CDR3 loop: CAISEPGQGAYNEQFF. The DNA of the CDR3 is TGTGCCATCAGTGAGCCCGGACAGGGGGCTTACAATGAGCAGTTCTTC.

The rearrangement links TRBV7-3 to TRBJ2-1; 7 nucleotides agree with TRBD2. This CDR3 spans 16 amino acids. CDR1 SGHTA and CDR2 FQGTGA come from the germline V gene. With V trimmed by 6 bases and J by 0 bases, 8 bases remained unmatched. The CDR3 DNA reads TGTGCCAGCAGTCGGGGCCGCGGGGGCTCCTACAATGAGCAGTTCTTC. Translation gives CASSRGRGGSYNEQFF.

This clonotype has more than one count but fewer than ten. The chain employs TRBV7-3 and TRBJ2-3; 7 bases are shared with TRBD2. CDR3 length: 15 residues. Germline CDR1 and CDR2: SGHTA and FQGTGA. The V and J ends lost 8 bases and 2 bases, in that order; junction bases with no gene match: 10. The CDR3 here is CASEKGSGDTDTQYF. CDR3 coding DNA: TGTGCCAGCGAAAAGGGGAGCGGGGACACAGATACGCAGTATTTT. The variable domain in full, completed from reference TRBV7-3 and TRBJ2-3, reads GAGVSQTPSNKVTEKGKYVELRCDPISGHTALYWYRQSLGQGPEFLIYFQGTGAADDSGLPNDRFFAVRPEGSVSTLKIQRTERGDSAVYLCASEKGSGDTDTQYFGPGTRLTVL.

This clonotype showed up just a few times. The chain couples TRBV4-3 to TRBJ1-4; D gene uncertain. Germline V gene sequence: CDR1 LGHNA, CDR2 YSLEER. The V end lost 0 bases, the J end lost 4 bases, and 6 bases lay between the germline ends. This CDR3 contains 14 residues. CDR3 residues: CASSQDSFNEKLFF. CDR3 sequence (DNA): TGCGCCAGCAGCCAAGACAGTTTTAATGAAAAACTGTTTTTT.

This chain links TRBV7-9 with TRBJ1-1; no clear D. This CDR3 has 15 amino acids. CDR1 and CDR2 (germline): SEHNR, FQNEAQ (reference sequence). V lost 3 bases and J lost 0, with 11 bases in between. CDR3 coding DNA: TGTGCCAGCAGCTTTATCTCGGCAATGAACACTGAAGCTTTCTTT. This sequence encodes CASSFISAMNTEAFF.

The J gene is TRBJ2-2, the V gene TRBV10-1; TRBD1 matches at 7 bases. Trimming removed 0 bases from V and 3 bases from J; junction bases left unmatched: 1. The CDR3 covers 15 residues. Germline V gene sequence: CDR1 WNHNN, CDR2 SYGVQD (reference sequence). CDR3 sequence reads: CASSESDRHTGELFF. CDR3 sequence (DNA): TGCGCCAGCAGTGAGTCGGACAGGCACACCGGGGAGCTGTTTTTT.

This clonotype was seen once. J is TRBJ1-1 and V is TRBV6-2 or TRBV6-3; a weak D match, TRBD1 (5 bases). The CDR3 spans 16 residues. Germline CDR1 MNHEY, CDR2 SVGEGT. Trimming cost V 7 bases and J 2 bases, with 20 bases left between them. The CDR3 loop reads CASTSFPPGVNTEAFF. As DNA, the CDR3 is TGTGCCAGCACCTCCTTCCCCCCGGGGGTAAACACTGAAGCTTTCTTT.

V and J are TRBV20-1 and TRBJ1-1, with TRBD1 as a possible D gene (5 bases). V was clipped by 1 base and J by 4 bases, with 13 bases between them. This CDR3 comprises 14 residues. Germline V gene sequence: CDR1 DFQATT, CDR2 SNEGSKA (reference sequence). The CDR3 DNA follows: TGCAGTGCTAGAGTGCCGGGGGGTGGCACTGAAGCTTTCTTT. Protein sequence: CSARVPGGGTEAFF.

The DNA for the CDR3 is TGCAGCGTTGCCCTTCAAAGGGCCTTTTCGGGAACTGAAGCTTTCTTT. Its translation: CSVALQRAFSGTEAFF. V and J are TRBV29-1 and TRBJ1-1; D remains unclear. Germline V gene sequence: CDR1 SQVTM, CDR2 ANQGSEA. Between the trimmed V and J ends, which lost 4 bases and 5 bases, there was a span of 23 bases. The CDR3 contains 16 residues.

This clonotype came up a few times. V usage is TRBV6-5 and J usage is TRBJ1-5; the D is unclear. The CDR3 totals 15 residues. V lost 2 bases to trimming and J lost 1 base, with 9 bases between them. The V gene's germline CDR1 is MNHEY and CDR2 SVGAGI. The chain's CDR3 is CASSYRPGSNQPQHF. In nucleotides, the CDR3 is TGTGCCAGCAGTTACAGGCCGGGAAGCAATCAGCCCCAGCATTTT.

This clonotype was seen more than once but under ten times. This chain uses TRBV6-5 with TRBJ1-6; D might be TRBD1 (6 bases). Germline V gives CDR1 MNHEY, CDR2 SVGAGI. V lost 2 bases and J 7 bases, leaving 12 bases between the germline ends. The length of the CDR3 is 15 residues. The CDR3 here is CASSYRWTVNSPLHF. CDR3 nucleotide sequence: TGTGCCAGCAGTTACAGGTGGACAGTCAATTCACCCCTCCACTTT.

This rearrangement joins TRBV18 to TRBJ2-6; no definite D call. This CDR3 contains 15 residues. Trimming removed 4 bases at V and 4 bases at J, with 11 bases between. The germline V gene encodes CDR1 KGHSH and CDR2 LQKENI. The CDR3 region is CASSLTRTGANVLTF. DNA of the CDR3: TGTGCCAGCTCACTCACCCGTACGGGGGCCAACGTCCTGACTTTC. The whole variable domain, filled in from reference TRBV18 and TRBJ2-6, reads NAGVMQNPRHLVRRRGQEARLRCSPMKGHSHVYWYRQLPEEGLKFMVYLQKENIIDESGMPKERFSAEFPKEGPSILRIQQVVRGDSAAYFCASSLTRTGANVLTFGAGSRLTVL.

J is TRBJ2-7 and V is TRBV18; TRBD1 matches 8 bases. The V and J ends lost 1 base and 4 bases, in that order; junction bases with no gene match: 6. Germline CDR1 KGHSH, CDR2 LQKENI. The CDR3 is made up of 15 amino acids. This CDR3 reads CASSPRENRGYEQYF. The CDR3 DNA is TGTGCCAGCTCACCACGGGAGAACAGGGGGTACGAGCAGTACTTC.

There are a few counts of this clonotype. This rearrangement joins TRBV7-3 to TRBJ2-3; 8 positions match TRBD2. Germline-derived CDR1 and CDR2 are SGHTA and FQGTGA. The CDR3 contains 21 residues. V shed 1 base, J shed 5 bases, and the junction held 23 bases outside the gene matches. The CDR3 protein is CASSLRWRLAGLTKGRDTQYF. For the CDR3, the DNA is TGTGCCAGCAGCTTAAGGTGGCGTCTAGCGGGCCTCACCAAGGGGCGAGATACGCAGTATTTT.

The gene calls are TRBV6-1 and TRBJ1-1; D call uncertain. The CDR3 is made up of 17 amino acids. Per the germline V gene, CDR1 is MNHNS and CDR2 is SASEGT. V was cut by 6 bases and J by 0 bases, with 20 bases left in between. The DNA for the CDR3 is TGTGCCAGCAGCCCCCCTTTATGGGAAGGCTTGAACACTGAAGCTTTCTTT. Protein: CASSPPLWEGLNTEAFF.